The rows below give T cell receptor beta chains drawn from one sample of a study of OX40 agonist ivuxolimab in advanced cancers. Method: immunoSEQ multiplex PCR; TCRdb's copy keeps in-frame clones and lacks some. The sample has 95,000 to 100,000 clones; just under 95% are singletons. The sample consisted of CD4+ or CD8+ T cells sorted from blood, taken in a trial of the OX40 agonist ivuxolimab. These receptors all stem from an adult with an advanced solid tumor such as melanoma, head and neck, liver or kidney cancer. Each CDR3 is given with its conserved first and last residue. Fields, in order: D gene, J gene, clone size, V gene, CDR3 DNA, CDR3 protein. A D gene is named only where the DNA matches it firmly. Clone size is shown for a subset of rows, as once, few, many or a class of expanded clone.

>-|TRBJ1-5|-|TRBV29-1
TGCAGCGTCCTGGATGGTATGGAGCCCCAGCATTTT
CSVLDGMEPQHF
>-|TRBJ1-1|-|TRBV15
TGTGCCACCAGCAGGCGAAACACTGAAGCTTTCTTT
CATSRRNTEAFF
>-|TRBJ2-5|-|TRBV7-2
TGTGCCAGCAGCTTATTAGCGGACTGGTGGGAGACCCAGTACTTC
CASSLLADWWETQYF
>TRBD2|TRBJ2-1|-|TRBV29-1
TGCAGCGCTACCTTCTCTGCGGGAGGGCGGGGTGAGCAGTTCTTC
CSATFSAGGRGEQFF
>TRBD1|TRBJ1-4|once|TRBV11-2
TGTGCCAGCAGCGCCGAGAGACAGGGGCATGAAAAACTGTTTTTT
CASSAERQGHEKLFF
>-|TRBJ1-1|once|TRBV10-3
TGTGCCATCAGTGTTGACAGACAGAACACTGAAGCTTTCTTT
CAISVDRQNTEAFF
>TRBD2|TRBJ2-1|-|TRBV7-7
TGTGCTAGCAGCTTAGAAGCCGGGGGGGCAGATGAGCAGTTCTTC
CASSLEAGGADEQFF
>TRBD1|TRBJ1-2|-|TRBV30
TGTGCCTGGAGTGTACGTCCGACAGGGTGGAGCTATGGCTACACCTTC
CAWSVRPTGWSYGYTF
>-|TRBJ2-7|once|TRBV18
TGTGCCAGCTCACTGGCGAACGAGCAGTACTTC
CASSLANEQYF
>-|TRBJ1-1|-|TRBV6-5
TGTGCCAGCACCCAACGGGGTGACACTGAAGCTTTCTTT
CASTQRGDTEAFF
>-|TRBJ2-3|-|TRBV6-5
TGTGCCAGCAGTCCCCAAAGATCCCTCACAGATACGCAGTATTTT
CASSPQRSLTDTQYF
>-|TRBJ2-1|-|TRBV27
TGTGCCAGCAGTTTATCGGTAGCTTTTCACAATGAGCAGTTCTTC
CASSLSVAFHNEQFF
>-|TRBJ1-4|-|TRBV28
TGTGCCAGCAGTTCCCGGGAGGGTCGGATTAATGAAAAACTGTTTTTT
CASSSREGRINEKLFF
>TRBD1|TRBJ1-4|-|TRBV15
TGTGCCACCAGCCTGACAGGGACTGAAAAACTGTTTTTT
CATSLTGTEKLFF
>-|TRBJ1-6|-|TRBV18
TGTGCCAGCTCACCAACGGAGTATAATTCACCCCTCCACTTT
CASSPTEYNSPLHF
>-|TRBJ2-3|-|TRBV2
TGTGCCAGCAGCCTGGCTTCCGGGGACACAGATACGCAGTATTTT
CASSLASGDTDTQYF
>TRBD1|TRBJ2-7|-|TRBV28
TGTGCCAGCAGTCTATACCTTGGCGACAGGGGTTTCTACGAGCAGTACTTC
CASSLYLGDRGFYEQYF
>-|TRBJ2-3|-|TRBV6-6
TGTGCCAGCAGGACCTCTGGGGGGGATACGCAGTATTTT
CASRTSGGDTQYF
>-|TRBJ1-5|-|TRBV6-5
TGTGCCAGCAGTTCCGTCGGGGGAGTATATCAGCCCCAGCATTTT
CASSSVGGVYQPQHF
>-|TRBJ1-5|-|TRBV28
TGTGCCAGCAGCCGACTACCCAGAGGAGCCCAGCATTTT
CASSRLPRGAQHF
>TRBD2|TRBJ2-5|once|TRBV7-2
TGTGCCAGCAGCTTAGGTTGGACTAGCTTTCGGGAGACCCAGTACTTC
CASSLGWTSFRETQYF
>TRBD2|TRBJ2-6|once|TRBV9
TGTGCCAGCAGCCCAAGCGGGGGACGGCCCTCTGGGGCCAACGTCCTGACTTTC
CASSPSGGRPSGANVLTF
>-|TRBJ1-4|-|TRBV7-9
TGTGCCAGCAGTCGAGGACAGCTAGAAAAACTGTTTTTT
CASSRGQLEKLFF
>TRBD2|TRBJ2-1|-|TRBV7-2
TGTGCCAGCAGCTTCCCTAGCGGGGGAAGCTCCTACAATGAGCAGTTCTTC
CASSFPSGGSSYNEQFF
>-|TRBJ1-2|-|TRBV15
TGTGCCACCAGCAGAGATTTGGCGGCTAACTATGGCTACACCTTC
CATSRDLAANYGYTF
>-|TRBJ2-3|-|TRBV7-2
TGTGCCAGCAGCCCTCCAAGCACAGATACGCAGTATTTT
CASSPPSTDTQYF
>-|TRBJ1-3|-|TRBV30
TGTGCCTGGAGTGCAGGGACCTCTGGAAACACCATATATTTT
CAWSAGTSGNTIYF
>-|TRBJ1-2|once|TRBV6-5
TGTGCCAGCAGTTACATGCGGGTTTTTGGCTACACCTTC
CASSYMRVFGYTF
>-|TRBJ1-2|-|TRBV27
TGTGCCAGCAGTTTACCCCTGGGGATGAAAATGGGATATGGCTACACCTTC
CASSLPLGMKMGYGYTF
>-|TRBJ1-5|-|TRBV6-5
TGTGCCAGCAGGGGGGGGCTAGGTCAGCCCCAGCATTTT
CASRGGLGQPQHF
>-|TRBJ2-3|-|TRBV27
TGTGCCAGCAGCCCCAGAGTGAGCACAGATACGCAGTATTTT
CASSPRVSTDTQYF
>-|TRBJ2-2|-|TRBV6-5
TGTGCCAGCAACGGCGGAACGAACACCGGGGAGCTGTTTTTT
CASNGGTNTGELFF
>-|TRBJ2-1|-|TRBV5-6
TGTGCCAGCAGCTTCAGAGGACCCAACTTATATGAGCAGTTCTTC
CASSFRGPNLYEQFF
>TRBD2|TRBJ2-3|-|TRBV15
TGTGCCACCAGCAGACCGACTAGCTTTCTAGATACGCAGTATTTT
CATSRPTSFLDTQYF
>-|TRBJ1-5|-|TRBV6-6
TGTGCCAGCAGTTACGAAGCTCAGCCCCAGCATTTT
CASSYEAQPQHF
>TRBD1|TRBJ1-3|-|TRBV9
TGTGCCAGCAGCCTCTCGGACAGGGCCTCTGGAAACACCATATATTTT
CASSLSDRASGNTIYF
>TRBD1|TRBJ2-7|-|TRBV6-5
TGTGCCAGCAGTGACTTGCCAGGGGGCCTATACGAGCAGTACTTC
CASSDLPGGLYEQYF
>TRBD2|TRBJ2-3|-|TRBV7-2
TGTGCCAGCAGCTTAAGGACTAGCGTCACAGATACGCAGTATTTT
CASSLRTSVTDTQYF
>-|TRBJ1-6|-|TRBV7-9
TGTGCCAGCAGCTTAGATCGGTATTCACCCCTCCACTTT
CASSLDRYSPLHF
>-|TRBJ2-5|-|TRBV5-1
TGCGCCAGCAGCTTGGGGTTGTACCAAGAGACCCAGTACTTC
CASSLGLYQETQYF
>-|TRBJ2-5|-|TRBV4-2
TGTGCCAGCAGCCAAGATATTGGGACCATGTGGGAGACCCAGTACTTC
CASSQDIGTMWETQYF
>-|TRBJ1-3|-|TRBV5-1
TGCGCCAGCAGCGCGGACGGTGCAAACACCATATATTTT
CASSADGANTIYF
>-|TRBJ2-1|once|TRBV28
TGTGCCAGCAGTTCACTAACGATCGCTAGCAATGAGCAGTTCTTC
CASSSLTIASNEQFF
>TRBD1|TRBJ1-2|once|TRBV6-5
TGTGCCAGCAGAAACAGGGGGCCCGGCTATGGCTACACCTTC
CASRNRGPGYGYTF
>-|TRBJ1-2|-|TRBV6-6
TGTGCCAGCTTCGACTATGGCTACACCTTC
CASFDYGYTF
>-|TRBJ2-1|-|TRBV7-2
TGTGCCAGCGGGGCTAGCGCTCGCTCCTACAATGAGCAGTTCTTC
CASGASARSYNEQFF
>-|TRBJ2-3|-|TRBV19
TGTGCCAGTAGTATCAGGGATACGCAGTATTTT
CASSIRDTQYF
>-|TRBJ1-2|-|TRBV6-6
TGTGCCAGCAGTTCCTTGACAGGCCCCATGGTTGGCTACACCTTC
CASSSLTGPMVGYTF
>-|TRBJ2-6|-|TRBV9
TGTGCCAGCAGCGTAGAAACTGGACGGAGTGCTGGGGCCAACGTCCTGACTTTC
CASSVETGRSAGANVLTF
>-|TRBJ2-1|-|TRBV5-1
TGCGCCAGCAGCCTAGACGCACAAAACAATGAGCAGTTCTTC
CASSLDAQNNEQFF
>TRBD1|TRBJ2-1|few|TRBV7-2
TGTGCCAGCAGCCCGGACAGGGCTTCGCATGAGCAGTTCTTC
CASSPDRASHEQFF